This T cell receptor beta chain came from a study of shared clonotypes between healthy human individuals. Study overall: Each donor's CD4 naive and CD4 memory cells filled three plates apiece, CD8 naive two, and CD8 memory one.

CD45RO-negative cells were positively selected for CCR7, leaving out terminally differentiated effector memory CD45RA+ cells. Study-level results: Inspection by rarefaction showed sorted-subset sequencing to be incomplete despite large depth. Only blood was sampled, and tissue TCR repertoires likely differ from blood ones. Non-shared clonotypes displayed generation probabilities falling below those of clonotypes present in all four donors.

The CDR3 has 16 residues. Trimming stripped 6 bases from V and 2 bases from J, with 14 bases between. CDR1 is SNHLY, CDR2 FYNNEI, per germline. Measured with immunoSEQ multiplex PCR; TCRdb has only the in-frame clones, and not every one. Here the sample spans roughly 1,800,000 clones, less than 95% being singletons. Worth noting for this clone: As yet, its antigen is unknown.

The receptor was derived from a man between 18 and 29 years old in good health. This chain joins TRBV2 and TRBJ1-6; D unresolved. Material: naive CD8+ T cells sorted from blood. The CDR3 nucleotides read TGTGCCAGCAGCCCGGGGAGTTTCACCTATAATTCACCCCTCCACTTT. Protein product: CASSPGSFTYNSPLHF. The variable domain in full, with the rest retrieved from reference TRBV2 and TRBJ1-6, is EPEVTQTPSHQVTQMGQEVILRCVPISNHLYFYWYRQILGQKVEFLVSFYNNEISEKSEIFDDQFSVERPDGSNFTLKIRSTKLEDSAMYFCASSPGSFTYNSPLHFGNGTRLTVT.